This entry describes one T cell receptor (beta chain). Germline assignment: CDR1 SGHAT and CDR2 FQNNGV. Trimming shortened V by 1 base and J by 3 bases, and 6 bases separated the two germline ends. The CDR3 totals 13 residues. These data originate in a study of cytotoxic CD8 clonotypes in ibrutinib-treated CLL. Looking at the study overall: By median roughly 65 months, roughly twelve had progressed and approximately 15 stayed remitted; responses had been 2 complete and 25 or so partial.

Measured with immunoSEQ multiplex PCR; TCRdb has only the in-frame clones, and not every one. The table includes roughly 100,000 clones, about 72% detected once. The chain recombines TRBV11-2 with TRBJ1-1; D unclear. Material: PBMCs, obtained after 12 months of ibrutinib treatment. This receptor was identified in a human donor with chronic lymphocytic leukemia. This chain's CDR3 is CASSLVEDTEAFF. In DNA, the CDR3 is TGTGCCAGCAGCTTAGTGGAGGACACTGAAGCTTTCTTT.